The 2 T cell receptor beta chains below all came from one sample that was sequenced in a study of blood T cell repertoires in COVID-19. Here immunoSEQ multiplex PCR was the method, and the copy in TCRdb shows in-frame clones only, minus some. This repertoire shows roughly 230,000 clones, around 84% found once; its top ten account for around 0.97%. What was sequenced was peripheral blood. These TCRs come from a man aged 35 to 55 with acute or convalescent COVID-19.

CDR3 nucleotides: TGTGCCAGCAGTAGGACAGGGAATCGGGATGAGCAGTTCTTC. It yields the protein CASSRTGNRDEQFF. The chain joins TRBV25-1 to TRBJ2-1, with TRBD1 matching over 8 bases. The CDR3 sequence is 14 residues long. Trimming at V came to 5 bases and at J to 8 bases, leaving 8 bases not matched to a gene. Germline values: CDR1 MGHDK, CDR2 SYGVNS.

The genes are TRBV12-5 and TRBJ2-7, with D hard to call. CDR3 size: 10 residues. The V gene's germline CDR1 is LGHNT and CDR2 FRNRAP. Trimming pared 5 bases from V and 7 bases from J, leaving 6 bases between. CDR3 nucleotide sequence: TGTGCTAGTGGTATTATAGAGCAGTACTTC. The encoded protein is CASGIIEQYF.